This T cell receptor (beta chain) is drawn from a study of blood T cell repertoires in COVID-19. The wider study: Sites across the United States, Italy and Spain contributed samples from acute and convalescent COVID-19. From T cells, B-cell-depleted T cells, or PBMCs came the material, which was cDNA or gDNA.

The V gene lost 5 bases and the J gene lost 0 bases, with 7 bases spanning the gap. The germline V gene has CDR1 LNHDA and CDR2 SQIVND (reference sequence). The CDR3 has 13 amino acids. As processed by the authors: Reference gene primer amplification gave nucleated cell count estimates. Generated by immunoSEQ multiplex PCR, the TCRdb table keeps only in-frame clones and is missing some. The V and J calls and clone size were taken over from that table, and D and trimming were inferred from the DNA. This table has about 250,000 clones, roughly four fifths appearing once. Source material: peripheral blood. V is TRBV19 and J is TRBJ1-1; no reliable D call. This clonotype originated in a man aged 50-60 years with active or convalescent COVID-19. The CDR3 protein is CASSFNMNTEAFF. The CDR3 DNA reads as TGTGCCAGTAGTTTTAACATGAACACTGAAGCTTTCTTT.